One and the same sample provided the 22 T cell receptor beta chains below, sequenced in a study of T cell clones after liver transplantation. Some clones are missing from TCRdb's copy, which holds only in-frame ones; the method was immunoSEQ multiplex PCR. The sample has under 150,000 clones, over 75% seen once. This specimen was CD4+ T cells from blood, taken 12 months after liver transplant. Receptors originate from a human patient who received a liver transplant. Some of these T cells may belong to the graft donor.

The V gene is TRBV19, the J gene TRBJ1-4, with TRBD1 identical over 9 bases. The CDR3 sequence is 15 residues long. Germline V gene sequence: CDR1 LNHDA, CDR2 SQIVND (reference sequence). The junction had 6 bases not matched to a gene; V was cut back by 7 bases and J by 3 bases. Here the CDR3 reads CASIDRGLANEKLFF. For the CDR3, the DNA is TGTGCCAGTATTGACAGGGGGTTAGCTAATGAAAAACTGTTTTTT. Full variable domain (rest looked up from reference TRBV19 and TRBJ1-4): DGGITQSPKYLFRKEGQNVTLSCEQNLNHDAMYWYRQDPGQGLRLIYYSQIVNDFQKGDIAEGYSVSREKKESFPLTVTSAQKNPTAFYLCASIDRGLANEKLFFGSGTQLSVL.

The CDR3 DNA reads as TGCAGCGTCCCTGGGGAGGGAGGTTCCTACAATGAGCAGTTCTTC. Amino acid sequence: CSVPGEGGSYNEQFF. The chain combines TRBV29-1 with TRBJ2-1, with TRBD2 matching 7 bases. Unmatched junction bases numbered 9, after V lost 6 bases and J lost 1 base. CDR3 length equals 15 residues. CDR1 is SQVTM and CDR2 is ANQGSEA in the germline V gene.

This clone came up once. J is TRBJ1-5 and V is TRBV2; the D is unclear. CDR3 length equals 14 residues. The germline V gene encodes CDR1 SNHLY and CDR2 FYNNEI. The germline V and J ends were trimmed by 2 bases and 3 bases, with 8 bases remaining between them. The CDR3 DNA follows: TGTGCCAGCAGTGAACGCCTAGACAATCAGCCCCAGCATTTT. Translation gives CASSERLDNQPQHF.

V is TRBV6-6 and J is TRBJ2-7; tentatively, D is TRBD1 or TRBD2 (5 bases each). Germline V gives CDR1 MNHNY, CDR2 SVGAGI (reference sequence). Trimming shortened V by 5 bases and J by 2 bases, and 13 bases separated the two germline ends. The CDR3 sequence is 14 residues long. CDR3 DNA sequence: TGTGCCAGCAGTCTAGCCCGGGGCCCCTACGAGCAGTACTTC. Translating gives CASSLARGPYEQYF.

This sequence joins TRBV7-2 and TRBJ2-1; TRBD2 matches 10 bases. Germline values: CDR1 SGHTA, CDR2 FQGNSA. V was clipped by 5 bases and J by 0 bases; unmatched bases: 1. This CDR3 spans 15 amino acids. The CDR3 loop reads CASSRTSGSYNEQFF. The CDR3 DNA sequence: TGTGCCAGCAGCCGGACTAGCGGCTCCTACAATGAGCAGTTCTTC.

J is TRBJ1-1 and V is TRBV28; D is undetermined. Germline V lookup: CDR1 MDHEN, CDR2 SYDVKM. V gave up 7 bases and J gave up 4 bases, with 19 bases separating them. CDR3 length: 15 amino acids. CDR3 nucleotides: TGTGCCAGCATTTTCCCGGGTCGAGTGGGCACTGAAGCTTTCTTT. It translates to CASIFPGRVGTEAFF.

The chain uses TRBV6-1 and TRBJ1-2, with D perhaps matching TRBD1 (5 bases). This CDR3 comprises 14 residues. Germline lookup yields CDR1 MNHNS and CDR2 SASEGT. V was cut by 2 bases and J by 4 bases, with 11 bases left in between. DNA for the CDR3: TGTGCCAGCAGTGAAACCCGGGACGGCTATGGCTACACCTTC. Residues: CASSETRDGYGYTF.

The J gene is TRBJ2-7, the V gene TRBV11-3; the match to TRBD1 covers 8 bases. The germline CDR1 and CDR2 sequences are SGHNT and YENEEA. With 2 bases clipped from V and 3 bases from J, the junction kept 6 bases outside the gene matches. This CDR3 comprises 15 residues. The CDR3 DNA reads TGTGCCAGCAGCTTAAGGTCAGGGGGCCTCTACGAGCAGTACTTC. Protein product: CASSLRSGGLYEQYF.

The rearrangement joins TRBV30 to TRBJ1-6; TRBD1 matches 7 bases. V gave up 0 bases and J gave up 7 bases; unmatched junction bases: 6. This CDR3 is 15 amino acids long. The germline CDR1 and CDR2 sequences are GTSNPN and SVGIG (reference sequence). The CDR3 region has the DNA TGTGCCTGGAGTGTACTAGGGGGCGGGAATTCACCCCTCCACTTT. Its protein is CAWSVLGGGNSPLHF.

The gene calls are TRBV7-8 and TRBJ2-7; D is unclear. Deletions cut 5 bases from V and 5 bases from J, with 10 bases between. This CDR3 is built from 12 residues. CDR1 SGHVS and CDR2 FQNEAQ come from the germline V gene. CDR3 region: CASSRDFHEQYF. The CDR3 DNA sequence: TGTGCCAGCAGCCGAGACTTCCACGAGCAGTACTTC. Full variable domain (remainder filled in from reference TRBV7-8 and TRBJ2-7): GAGVSQSPRYKVAKRGQDVALRCDPISGHVSLFWYQQALGQGPEFLTYFQNEAQLDKSGLPSDRFFAERPEGSVSTLKIQRTQQEDSAVYLCASSRDFHEQYFGPGTRLTVT.

The count of this clone is one. The CDR3: CASSVIHGSSYEQYF. CDR3 nucleotide sequence: TGTGCCAGCAGCGTAATCCACGGGAGCTCCTACGAGCAGTACTTC. J is TRBJ2-7 and V is TRBV7-3; D is perhaps TRBD2 (6 bases). Trimming took off 5 bases at V and 0 bases at J, with 14 bases between the two ends. The CDR3 extends over 15 amino acids. Germline V gene data show CDR1 as SGHTA and CDR2 as FQGTGA.

This chain uses TRBV5-4 with TRBJ1-1; tentative D call: TRBD1 (6 bases). Germline CDR1 reads SGHNT; CDR2 reads YYREEE (reference sequence). With 4 bases removed from V and 3 bases from J, the gap between germline ends came to 16 bases. The CDR3 loop spans 15 amino acids. The CDR3 region has the DNA TGTGCCAGCAGCCATCCCGGGACAACCTACACTGAAGCTTTCTTT. Translating it yields CASSHPGTTYTEAFF.

J is TRBJ1-2 and V is TRBV27; perhaps TRBD1 as D (5 bases). Germline V lookup: CDR1 MNHEY, CDR2 SMNVEV (reference sequence). CDR3 size: 17 residues. Deletions cut 3 bases from V and 1 base from J, with 18 bases between. CDR3 sequence reads: CASSFDFRTGLNYGYTF. The CDR3 DNA reads TGTGCCAGCAGTTTTGATTTCAGAACAGGACTTAACTATGGCTACACCTTC.

The DNA for the CDR3 is TGTGCCAGCAGTGAATTAGGGCTAGCGGGCAACACCGGGGAGCTGTTTTTT. It codes for CASSELGLAGNTGELFF. The rearrangement links TRBV2 to TRBJ2-2; 8 nucleotides line up with TRBD2. Per germline, CDR1 SNHLY and CDR2 FYNNEI. The V segment lost 2 bases and the J segment 2 bases; nucleotides outside the gene matches: 7. The CDR3 spans 17 residues.

This clone appeared a single time. The chain employs TRBV4-1 and TRBJ2-3; possibly TRBD2 for D (6 bases). CDR3 length: 21 amino acids. Germline lookup yields CDR1 MGHRA and CDR2 YSYEKL. V was cut by 2 bases and J by 2 bases, with 29 bases left in between. The CDR3 nucleotides are TGCGCCAGCAGCCAACCTAAGATGTCCCCGTCCGGGAGTACCTCCACAGATACGCAGTATTTT. Translation gives CASSQPKMSPSGSTSTDTQYF.

The chain employs TRBV18 and TRBJ2-1; D is unclear. Germline V gives CDR1 KGHSH, CDR2 LQKENI. CDR3 length: 15 amino acids. The V gene lost 1 base and the J gene lost 3 bases, with 10 bases spanning the gap. CDR3 sequence: CASSPLGFLYNEQFF. DNA for the CDR3: TGTGCCAGCTCACCACTGGGGTTCCTCTACAATGAGCAGTTCTTC.

V is TRBV18 and J is TRBJ2-1; 7 bases are a match to TRBD1. Germline-derived CDR1 and CDR2 are KGHSH and LQKENI. Trimming took 3 bases from V and 7 from J; bases not matched to a gene: 0. The CDR3 runs 12 residues. CDR3 sequence reads: CASSPDRNEQFF. The CDR3, as DNA: TGTGCCAGCTCACCGGACAGGAATGAGCAGTTCTTC.

V usage is TRBV11-2 and J usage is TRBJ2-7; no clear D. CDR1 and CDR2 (germline): SGHAT, FQNNGV. Trimming took 1 base from V and 4 from J, leaving 11 bases between them. This CDR3 has 14 amino acids. CDR3: CASSLVAVGYEQYF. Written as DNA, the CDR3 is TGTGCCAGCAGCTTAGTAGCAGTAGGTTACGAGCAGTACTTC.

This chain connects TRBV19 to TRBJ2-3; D ambiguous. The V end was cut by 3 bases, the J end by 1 base, with 11 bases between. The CDR3 consists of 15 residues. The V gene's germline CDR1 is LNHDA and CDR2 SQIVND (reference sequence). In DNA form, the CDR3 reads TGTGCCAGTAGTATCAGGCTACAAGGCACAGATACGCAGTATTTT. Its protein product is CASSIRLQGTDTQYF.

This sequence joins TRBV2 and TRBJ2-5; possibly TRBD2 for D (5 bases). The CDR3 sequence is 12 residues long. Trimming shortened V by 6 bases and J by 4 bases, and 9 bases separated the two germline ends. Germline CDR1 reads SNHLY; CDR2 reads FYNNEI. The CDR3 is CASSTTRETQYF. The CDR3 DNA reads as TGTGCCAGCAGCACTACTAGAGAGACCCAGTACTTC.

The rearrangement links TRBV19 to TRBJ1-2; D unresolved. Germline V lookup: CDR1 LNHDA, CDR2 SQIVND (reference sequence). V lost 2 bases to trimming and J lost 4 bases, with 11 bases between them. The CDR3 is 14 residues long. CDR3 coding DNA: TGTGCCAGTAGTATATCTGGCAGCGCCTATGGCTACACCTTC. Its protein is CASSISGSAYGYTF.

The genes are TRBV29-1 and TRBJ2-3, with 10 bases identical to TRBD2. The J segment lost 2 bases and the V segment lost 7 bases, leaving 9 bases of the junction unmatched. This CDR3 has 15 residues. Germline CDR1 reads SQVTM; CDR2 reads ANQGSEA. This CDR3 is CSAVLAGATTDTQYF. The CDR3 DNA sequence: TGCAGCGCAGTCCTAGCGGGAGCTACCACAGATACGCAGTATTTT.